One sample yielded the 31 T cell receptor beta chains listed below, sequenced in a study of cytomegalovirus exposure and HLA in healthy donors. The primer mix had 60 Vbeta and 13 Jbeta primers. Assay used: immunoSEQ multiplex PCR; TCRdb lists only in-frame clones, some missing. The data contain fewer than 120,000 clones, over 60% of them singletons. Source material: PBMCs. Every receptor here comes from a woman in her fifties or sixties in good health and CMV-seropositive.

Written as DNA, the CDR3 is TGTGCCAGCAGCCAGTTGGCCTACGAGCAGTACTTC. Its protein product is CASSQLAYEQYF. The chain combines TRBV28 with TRBJ2-7; D is uncertain. Trimming removed 6 bases from V and 2 bases from J, with 8 bases in between. Germline lookup yields CDR1 MDHEN and CDR2 SYDVKM. CDR3 size: 12 residues.

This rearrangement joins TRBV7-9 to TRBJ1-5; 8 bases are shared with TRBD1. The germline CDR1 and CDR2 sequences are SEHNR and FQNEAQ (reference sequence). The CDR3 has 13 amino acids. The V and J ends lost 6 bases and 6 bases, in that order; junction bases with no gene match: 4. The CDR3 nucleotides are TGTGCCAGCAGTTCGACAGGGGCTCAGCCCCAGCATTTT. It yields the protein CASSSTGAQPQHF.

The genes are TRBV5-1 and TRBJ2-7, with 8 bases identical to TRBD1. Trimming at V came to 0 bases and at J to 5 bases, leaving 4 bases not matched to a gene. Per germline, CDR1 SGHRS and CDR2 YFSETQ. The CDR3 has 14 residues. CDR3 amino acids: CASSLVPTGDEQYF. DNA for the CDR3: TGCGCCAGCAGCTTGGTCCCGACAGGGGACGAGCAGTACTTC.

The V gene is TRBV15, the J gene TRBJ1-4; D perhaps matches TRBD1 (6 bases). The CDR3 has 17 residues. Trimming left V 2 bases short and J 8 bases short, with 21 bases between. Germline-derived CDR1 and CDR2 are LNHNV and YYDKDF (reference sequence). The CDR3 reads CATSRNSMGAGSEKLFF. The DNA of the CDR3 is TGTGCCACCAGCAGAAACTCTATGGGGGCCGGATCAGAAAAACTGTTTTTT.

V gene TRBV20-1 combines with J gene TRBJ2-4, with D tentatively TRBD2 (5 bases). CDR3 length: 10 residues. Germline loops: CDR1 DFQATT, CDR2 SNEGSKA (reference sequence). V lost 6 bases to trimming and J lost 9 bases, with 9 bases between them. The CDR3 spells CSARRGIQYF. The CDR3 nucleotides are TGCAGTGCCCGCCGGGGCATTCAGTACTTC.

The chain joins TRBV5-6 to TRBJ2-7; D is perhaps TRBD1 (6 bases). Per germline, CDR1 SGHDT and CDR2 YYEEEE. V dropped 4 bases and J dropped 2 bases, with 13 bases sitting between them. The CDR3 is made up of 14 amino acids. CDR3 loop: CASSSMDSPYEQYF. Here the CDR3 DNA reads TGTGCCAGCAGCAGCATGGACAGCCCCTACGAGCAGTACTTC.

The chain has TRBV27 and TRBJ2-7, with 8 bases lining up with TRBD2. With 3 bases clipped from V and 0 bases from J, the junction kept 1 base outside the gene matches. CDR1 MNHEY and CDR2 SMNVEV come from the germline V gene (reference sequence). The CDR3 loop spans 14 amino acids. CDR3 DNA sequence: TGTGCCAGCAGTTTCCGGGAGGGCTCCTACGAGCAGTACTTC. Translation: CASSFREGSYEQYF.

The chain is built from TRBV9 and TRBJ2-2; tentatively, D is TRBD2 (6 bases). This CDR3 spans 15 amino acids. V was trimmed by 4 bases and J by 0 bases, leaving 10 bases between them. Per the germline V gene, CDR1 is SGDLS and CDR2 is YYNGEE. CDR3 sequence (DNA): TGTGCCAGCAGCTTTCGACTAGCGAACACCGGGGAGCTGTTTTTT. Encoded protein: CASSFRLANTGELFF.

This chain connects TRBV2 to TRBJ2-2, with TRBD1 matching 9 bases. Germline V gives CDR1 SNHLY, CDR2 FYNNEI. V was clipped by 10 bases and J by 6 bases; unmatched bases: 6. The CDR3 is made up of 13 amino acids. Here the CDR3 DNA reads TGTGCCATCTTACAGGGGGCGTCCGGGGAGCTGTTTTTT. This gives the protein CAILQGASGELFF.

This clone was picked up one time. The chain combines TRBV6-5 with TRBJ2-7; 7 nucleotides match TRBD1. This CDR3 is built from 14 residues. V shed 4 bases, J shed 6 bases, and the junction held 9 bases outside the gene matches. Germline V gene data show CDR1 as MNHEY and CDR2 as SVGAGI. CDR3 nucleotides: TGTGCCAGCAGTTTCCACAGGGGTGGAGCCGAGCAGTACTTC. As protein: CASSFHRGGAEQYF.

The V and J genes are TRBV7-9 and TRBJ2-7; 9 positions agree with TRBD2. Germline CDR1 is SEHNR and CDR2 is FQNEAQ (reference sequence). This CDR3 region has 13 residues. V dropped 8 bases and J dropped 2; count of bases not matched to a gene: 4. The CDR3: CASGLAPTYEQYF. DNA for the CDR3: TGTGCCAGCGGACTAGCGCCTACCTACGAGCAGTACTTC.

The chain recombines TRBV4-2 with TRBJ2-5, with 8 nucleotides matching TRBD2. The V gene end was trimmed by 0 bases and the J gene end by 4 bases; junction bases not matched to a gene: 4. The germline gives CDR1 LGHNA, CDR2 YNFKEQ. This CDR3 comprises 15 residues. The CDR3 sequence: CASSQDPLAGETQYF. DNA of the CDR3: TGTGCCAGCAGCCAAGATCCCCTAGCGGGAGAGACCCAGTACTTC.

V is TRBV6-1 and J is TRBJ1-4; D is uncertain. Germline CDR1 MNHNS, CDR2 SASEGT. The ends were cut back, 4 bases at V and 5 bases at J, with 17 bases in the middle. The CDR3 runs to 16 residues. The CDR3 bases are TGTGCCAGCAGTGCCTACCCAGGTGGCTTAAATGAAAAACTGTTTTTT. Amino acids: CASSAYPGGLNEKLFF.

The CDR3 DNA follows: TGTGCCAGCAGTCGCACGGGTGATACGCAGTATTTT. Its translation is CASSRTGDTQYF. The chain joins TRBV7-3 to TRBJ2-3; no clear D gene. Trimming cost V 6 bases and J 6 bases, with 10 bases left between them. The CDR3 extends over 12 amino acids. The germline CDR1 and CDR2 sequences are SGHTA and FQGTGA. The full variable domain, with the rest looked up from reference TRBV7-3 and TRBJ2-3, is GAGVSQTPSNKVTEKGKYVELRCDPISGHTALYWYRQSLGQGPEFLIYFQGTGAADDSGLPNDRFFAVRPEGSVSTLKIQRTERGDSAVYLCASSRTGDTQYFGPGTRLTVL.

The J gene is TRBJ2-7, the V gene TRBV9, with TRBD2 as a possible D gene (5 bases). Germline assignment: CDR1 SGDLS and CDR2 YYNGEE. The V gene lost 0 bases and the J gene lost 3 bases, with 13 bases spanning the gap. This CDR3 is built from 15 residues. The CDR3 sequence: CASSVGGQANYEQYF. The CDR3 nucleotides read TGTGCCAGCAGCGTAGGAGGGCAGGCAAACTACGAGCAGTACTTC.

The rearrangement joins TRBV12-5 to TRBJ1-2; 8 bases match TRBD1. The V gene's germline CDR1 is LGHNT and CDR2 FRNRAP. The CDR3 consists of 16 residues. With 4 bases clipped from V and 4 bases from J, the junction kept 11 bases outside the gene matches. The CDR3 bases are TGTGCTAGTGGTTGGGTTACAGGGGGAGCTTCCTATGGCTACACCTTC. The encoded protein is CASGWVTGGASYGYTF. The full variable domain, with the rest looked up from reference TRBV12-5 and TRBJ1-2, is DARVTQTPRHKVTEMGQEVTMRCQPILGHNTVFWYRQTMMQGLELLAYFRNRAPLDDSGMPKDRFSAEMPDATLATLKIQPSEPRDSAVYFCASGWVTGGASYGYTFGSGTRLTVV.

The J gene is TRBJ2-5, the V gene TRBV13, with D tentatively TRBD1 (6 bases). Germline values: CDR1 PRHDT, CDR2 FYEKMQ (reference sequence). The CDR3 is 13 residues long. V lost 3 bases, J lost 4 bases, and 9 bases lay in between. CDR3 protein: CASSFRGTETQYF. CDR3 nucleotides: TGTGCCAGCAGCTTCAGGGGCACAGAGACCCAGTACTTC.

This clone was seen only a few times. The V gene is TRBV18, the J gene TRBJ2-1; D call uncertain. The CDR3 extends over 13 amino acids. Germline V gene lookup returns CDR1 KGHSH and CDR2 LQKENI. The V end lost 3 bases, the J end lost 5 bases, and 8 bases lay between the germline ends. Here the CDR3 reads CASSPQTDNEQFF. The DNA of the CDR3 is TGTGCCAGCTCACCTCAGACTGACAATGAGCAGTTCTTC.

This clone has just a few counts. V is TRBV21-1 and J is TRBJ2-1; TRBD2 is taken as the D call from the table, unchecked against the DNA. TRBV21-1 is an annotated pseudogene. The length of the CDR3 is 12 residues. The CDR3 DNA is TGTGCCAGCAGCAAAGGGAGCAATGAGCAGTTCTTC. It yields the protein CASSKGSNEQFF.

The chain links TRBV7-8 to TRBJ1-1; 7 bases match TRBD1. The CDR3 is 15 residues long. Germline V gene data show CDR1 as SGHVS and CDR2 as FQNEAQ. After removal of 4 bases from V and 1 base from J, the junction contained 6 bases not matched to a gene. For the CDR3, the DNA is TGTGCCAGCAGCTCTGGACAGGCTGGGAACACTGAAGCTTTCTTT. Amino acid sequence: CASSSGQAGNTEAFF.

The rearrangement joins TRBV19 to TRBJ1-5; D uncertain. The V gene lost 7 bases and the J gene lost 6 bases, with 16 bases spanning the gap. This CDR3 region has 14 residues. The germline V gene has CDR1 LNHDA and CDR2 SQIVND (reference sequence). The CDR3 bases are TGTGCCAGTACCGCGGCCCTCTCCGGTCAGCCCCAGCATTTT. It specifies CASTAALSGQPQHF.

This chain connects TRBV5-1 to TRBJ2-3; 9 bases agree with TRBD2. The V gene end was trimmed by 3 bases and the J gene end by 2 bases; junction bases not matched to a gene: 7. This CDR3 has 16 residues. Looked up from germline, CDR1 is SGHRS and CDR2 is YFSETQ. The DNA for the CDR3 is TGCGCCAGCAGCTCCTTAGCGGGAGAGGTCACAGATACGCAGTATTTT. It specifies CASSSLAGEVTDTQYF.

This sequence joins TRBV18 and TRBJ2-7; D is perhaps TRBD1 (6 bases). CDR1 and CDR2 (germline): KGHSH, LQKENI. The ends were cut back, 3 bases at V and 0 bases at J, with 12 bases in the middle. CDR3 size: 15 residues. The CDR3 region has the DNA TGTGCCAGCTCACCCGAAGACAGGAACTCCTACGAGCAGTACTTC. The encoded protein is CASSPEDRNSYEQYF.

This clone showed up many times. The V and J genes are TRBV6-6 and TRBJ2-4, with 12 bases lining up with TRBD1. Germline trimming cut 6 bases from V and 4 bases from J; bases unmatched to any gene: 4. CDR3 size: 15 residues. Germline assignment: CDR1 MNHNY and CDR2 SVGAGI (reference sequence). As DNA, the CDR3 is TGTGCCAGCAGGCCGGGACAGGGGGCTAAAAACATTCAGTACTTC. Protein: CASRPGQGAKNIQYF.

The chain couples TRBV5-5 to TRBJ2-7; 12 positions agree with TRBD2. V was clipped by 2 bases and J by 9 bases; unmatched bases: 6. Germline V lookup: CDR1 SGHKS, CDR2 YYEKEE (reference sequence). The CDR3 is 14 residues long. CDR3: CASSFRTSGMWQYF. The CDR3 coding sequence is TGTGCCAGCAGCTTTAGGACTAGCGGGATGTGGCAGTACTTC.

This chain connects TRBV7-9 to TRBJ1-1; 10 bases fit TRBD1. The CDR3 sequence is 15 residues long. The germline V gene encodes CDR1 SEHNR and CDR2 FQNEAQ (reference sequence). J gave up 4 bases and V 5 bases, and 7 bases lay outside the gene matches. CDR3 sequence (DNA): TGTGCCAGCAGCACACGACAGGGGGCGACCACTGAAGCTTTCTTT. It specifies CASSTRQGATTEAFF.

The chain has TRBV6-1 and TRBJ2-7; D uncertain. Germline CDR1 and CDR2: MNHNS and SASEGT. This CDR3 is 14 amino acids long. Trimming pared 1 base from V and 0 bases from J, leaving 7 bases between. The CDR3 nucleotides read TGTGCCAGCAGTGAAGTTGCTAGCTCCTACGAGCAGTACTTC. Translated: CASSEVASSYEQYF.

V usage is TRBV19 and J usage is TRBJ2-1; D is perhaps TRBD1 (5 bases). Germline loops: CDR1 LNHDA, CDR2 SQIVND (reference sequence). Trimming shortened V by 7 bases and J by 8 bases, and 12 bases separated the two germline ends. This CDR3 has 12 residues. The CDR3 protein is CASMDLGDEQFF. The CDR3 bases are TGTGCCAGTATGGACCTAGGGGATGAGCAGTTCTTC.

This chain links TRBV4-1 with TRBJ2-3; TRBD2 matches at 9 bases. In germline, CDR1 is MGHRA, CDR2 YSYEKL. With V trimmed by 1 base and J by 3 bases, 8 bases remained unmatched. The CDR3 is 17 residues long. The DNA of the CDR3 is TGCGCCAGCAGCCAAGGAGCTACTAGCGGGTGGACAGATACGCAGTATTTT. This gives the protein CASSQGATSGWTDTQYF.

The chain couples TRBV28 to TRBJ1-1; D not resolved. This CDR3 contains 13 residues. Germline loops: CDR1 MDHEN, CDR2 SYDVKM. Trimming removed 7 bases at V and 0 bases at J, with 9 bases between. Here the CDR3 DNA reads TGTGCCAGCATCTCAGGTATGAACACTGAAGCTTTCTTT. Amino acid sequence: CASISGMNTEAFF.

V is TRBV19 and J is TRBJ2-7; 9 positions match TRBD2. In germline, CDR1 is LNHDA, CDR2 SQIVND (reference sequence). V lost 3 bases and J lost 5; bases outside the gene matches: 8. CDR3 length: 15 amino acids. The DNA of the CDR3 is TGTGCCAGTAGTATGGTAGTAGCGGGAGATCACGAGCAGTACTTC. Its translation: CASSMVVAGDHEQYF.